Below are 24 T cell receptor beta chains sequenced from a single sample in a study of control samples from healthy donors and cancer patients. Generated by immunoSEQ multiplex PCR, the TCRdb table keeps only in-frame clones and is missing some. In the table there are about 92,000 clones, roughly 82% of which are singletons. The material sequenced was blood. Receptor source: a woman aged 60-75 years in good health.

The chain uses TRBV5-1 and TRBJ2-7, with 10 bases lining up with TRBD2. V dropped 5 bases and J dropped 7; count of bases not matched to a gene: 0. The CDR3 length is 11 residues. CDR1 is SGHRS, CDR2 YFSETQ, per germline. Here the CDR3 reads CASRLAGEQYF. The CDR3 DNA is TGCGCCAGCAGACTAGCGGGGGAGCAGTACTTC.

The gene calls are TRBV18 and TRBJ2-7; D may be TRBD1 (6 bases). The CDR3 is made up of 15 amino acids. Germline V gives CDR1 KGHSH, CDR2 LQKENI. With 3 bases removed from V and 7 bases from J, the gap between germline ends came to 19 bases. The DNA of the CDR3 is TGTGCCAGCTCACCCTCCGACACAGGGTCTCATGAGCAGTACTTC. Its protein product is CASSPSDTGSHEQYF.

This clone has a handful of counts. The rearrangement uses TRBV7-2 and TRBJ2-7; 8 nucleotides match TRBD2. V was pared by 0 bases and J by 6 bases, with 1 base of the junction left unmatched. This CDR3 contains 13 residues. Germline CDR1 SGHTA, CDR2 FQGNSA. In nucleotides, the CDR3 is TGTGCCAGCAGCTTAGCTAGCGGGATCGAGCAGTACTTC. Protein sequence: CASSLASGIEQYF.

In its sample, this clone was seen once. One end of the junction fails to match germline, which may point to a read error. V usage is TRBV5-6 and J usage is TRBJ1-2, with 7 bases that match TRBD1. Germline CDR1 is SGHDT and CDR2 is YYEEEE. This CDR3 contains 14 residues. DNA for the CDR3: TGTGCCCGCAGCTTGCGAGGGGGCGGAGGGGGCTACACCTTC. Its protein product is CARSLRGGGGGYTF.

The gene calls are TRBV5-1 and TRBJ2-3; weak D call: TRBD1 (6 bases). Germline CDR1 and CDR2: SGHRS and YFSETQ. The CDR3 is 14 residues long. The germline V and J ends were trimmed by 4 bases and 2 bases, with 11 bases remaining between them. CDR3 in DNA: TGCGCCAGCAGCGAGGGACAAGCCACAGATACGCAGTATTTT. It specifies CASSEGQATDTQYF.

This clone was seen only a few times. CDR3 in DNA: TGTGCCAGCAGTTTAGTGGTGACAGGGCTGAATTCACCCCTCCACTTT. Amino acids: CASSLVVTGLNSPLHF. The chain is built from TRBV27 and TRBJ1-6; 7 bases match TRBD1. This CDR3 is 16 amino acids long. The V gene end was trimmed by 2 bases and the J gene end by 7 bases; junction bases not matched to a gene: 8. Germline V gives CDR1 MNHEY, CDR2 SMNVEV (reference sequence).

J is TRBJ2-7 and V is TRBV12-2; TRBD1, the D gene given by the table, was not confirmed from the DNA. TRBV12-2 is noted as a pseudogene. The CDR3 covers 15 residues. CDR3 loop: CASRLERTRTREQYF. The CDR3 nucleotides are TGTGCAAGTCGCTTAGAGAGGACACGGACAAGAGAGCAGTACTTC.

The rearrangement joins TRBV5-1 to TRBJ2-3, with 16 bases lining up with TRBD2. J was trimmed by 0 bases and V by 4 bases; bases with no gene match: 8. The CDR3 sequence is 19 residues long. Germline CDR1 and CDR2: SGHRS and YFSETQ. CDR3 sequence reads: CASSPGLAGGPLSTDTQYF. The CDR3, as DNA: TGCGCCAGCAGCCCGGGACTAGCGGGGGGGCCGCTTAGCACAGATACGCAGTATTTT.

The rearrangement links TRBV3-1 (or the pseudogene TRBV3-2) to TRBJ1-2; 7 bases match TRBD1. This CDR3 has 15 amino acids. CDR1 and CDR2 (germline): LGHDT, YNNKEL (reference sequence). The V gene end was trimmed by 0 bases and the J gene end by 5 bases; junction bases not matched to a gene: 6. The CDR3 is CASSQDSAGGYGYTF. Written as DNA, the CDR3 is TGTGCCAGCAGCCAAGATTCGGCAGGGGGATATGGCTACACCTTC.

This chain links TRBV3-1 (or the pseudogene TRBV3-2) with TRBJ2-5, with 13 nucleotides matching TRBD2. V shed 0 bases and J 5 bases; nucleotides not matched to a gene: 3. The CDR3 has 16 residues. Per the germline V gene, CDR1 is LGHDT and CDR2 is YNNKEL (reference sequence). As DNA, the CDR3 is TGTGCCAGCAGCCAAGAGGGACTAGCGGGAAGTGAGACCCAGTACTTC. It yields the protein CASSQEGLAGSETQYF.

The chain carries TRBV6-1 and TRBJ1-2, with 8 bases fitting TRBD1. Germline trimming cut 2 bases from V and 4 bases from J; bases unmatched to any gene: 6. CDR3 length: 15 amino acids. The germline gives CDR1 MNHNS, CDR2 SASEGT. CDR3 in DNA: TGTGCCAGCAGTGAACAGGGGGCCGGAAGCTATGGCTACACCTTC. It encodes CASSEQGAGSYGYTF.

The chain recombines TRBV24-1 with TRBJ2-5; D gene uncertain. This CDR3 has 15 residues. V was trimmed by 4 bases and J by 4 bases, leaving 15 bases between them. The V gene's germline CDR1 is KGHDR and CDR2 SFDVKD. The CDR3 region has the DNA TGTGCCACCAGTGAGGTTGGCTCCTGGGGAGAGACCCAGTACTTC. As protein: CATSEVGSWGETQYF.

V and J are TRBV6-2 or TRBV6-3 and TRBJ1-1, with D maybe TRBD1 (6 bases). CDR1 MNHEY and CDR2 SVGEGT come from the germline V gene. This CDR3 has 14 amino acids. V shed 7 bases and J shed 1 base, with 13 bases lying between them. The CDR3 reads CASNYRQENTEAFF. The CDR3 DNA follows: TGTGCCAGCAATTATCGACAGGAGAACACTGAAGCTTTCTTT.

V is TRBV24-1 and J is TRBJ1-5; maybe TRBD1 (5 bases). The CDR3 covers 16 residues. V was shortened by 4 bases and J by 4 bases, with 16 bases between the two germline ends. The germline V gene has CDR1 KGHDR and CDR2 SFDVKD. CDR3 sequence reads: CATSDPRWGGNQPQHF. CDR3 in DNA: TGTGCCACCAGTGACCCTCGATGGGGCGGGAATCAGCCCCAGCATTTT.

The sample holds a few counts of this clone. The J gene is TRBJ2-1, the V gene TRBV7-9; 8 bases match TRBD2. Germline loops: CDR1 SEHNR, CDR2 FQNEAQ (reference sequence). This CDR3 is 15 amino acids long. V gave up 5 bases and J gave up 2 bases; unmatched junction bases: 5. The DNA of the CDR3 is TGTGCCAGCAGCCCCGGACTAGCCACCTACAATGAGCAGTTCTTC. It specifies CASSPGLATYNEQFF.

The rearrangement joins TRBV5-6 to TRBJ1-3, with TRBD1 matching 9 bases. The CDR3 is 16 residues long. V was pared by 2 bases and J by 3 bases, with 6 bases of the junction left unmatched. Germline lookup yields CDR1 SGHDT and CDR2 YYEEEE. CDR3 DNA: TGTGCCAGCAGCTTCGGGGACAGGGCCGGTGGAAACACCATATATTTT. Its translation: CASSFGDRAGGNTIYF.

The chain is built from TRBV12-3 or TRBV12-4 and TRBJ2-7; D is undetermined. This CDR3 region has 12 residues. The V gene lost 4 bases and the J gene lost 3 bases, with 7 bases spanning the gap. CDR3 sequence reads: CASSSWDYEQYF. The CDR3 nucleotides read TGTGCCAGCAGTTCTTGGGACTACGAGCAGTACTTC.

The chain links TRBV6-6 to TRBJ1-6; D may be TRBD1 (5 bases). The CDR3 contains 13 residues. Germline CDR1 and CDR2: MNHNY and SVGAGI (reference sequence). The V and J ends lost 1 base and 8 bases respectively, with 6 bases between them. DNA for the CDR3: TGTGCCAGCAGTTACTTGGGGGATTCACCCCTCCACTTT. It translates to CASSYLGDSPLHF.

This chain uses TRBV5-6 with TRBJ1-1, with 10 bases identical to TRBD1. The germline CDR1 and CDR2 sequences are SGHDT and YYEEEE. The J segment lost 1 base and the V segment lost 4 bases, leaving 4 bases of the junction unmatched. The CDR3 contains 15 residues. The chain's CDR3 is CASSKTGGANTEAFF. CDR3 nucleotide sequence: TGTGCCAGCAGCAAGACAGGGGGCGCGAACACTGAAGCTTTCTTT.

For this clone: Other DNA sequences from this sample encode an identical CDR3 as well. The chain uses TRBV7-9 and TRBJ2-5; D is undetermined. Germline V gene lookup returns CDR1 SEHNR and CDR2 FQNEAQ (reference sequence). V lost 1 base and J lost 2, with 5 bases in between. The length of the CDR3 is 13 residues. CDR3 sequence reads: CASSLGLQETQYF. The CDR3 DNA follows: TGTGCCAGCAGCTTAGGACTGCAAGAGACCCAGTACTTC.

This chain uses TRBV10-3 with TRBJ1-2; D may be TRBD1 (5 bases). The V gene lost 2 bases and the J gene lost 0 bases, with 10 bases spanning the gap. Germline loops: CDR1 ENHRY, CDR2 SYGVKD. This CDR3 region has 15 residues. The CDR3 sequence: CAISERQFSNYGYTF. The CDR3 DNA reads TGTGCCATCAGTGAGCGACAGTTCTCTAACTATGGCTACACCTTC.

The V gene is TRBV6-5, the J gene TRBJ2-7, with a possible D match to TRBD1 (6 bases). Trimming stripped 6 bases from V and 6 bases from J, with 15 bases between. Germline CDR1 and CDR2: MNHEY and SVGAGI. The length of the CDR3 is 13 residues. The CDR3 sequence: CASRDPGQTEQYF. The DNA of the CDR3 is TGTGCCAGCAGAGACCCCGGACAGACCGAGCAGTACTTC.

The V and J genes are TRBV28 and TRBJ2-1; TRBD2 aligns across 10 bases. With 8 bases clipped from V and 1 base from J, the junction kept 20 bases outside the gene matches. CDR1 and CDR2 from the germline V gene are MDHEN and SYDVKM. This CDR3 comprises 20 residues. Here the CDR3 reads CASLDGLGAGGPRSYNEQFF. The CDR3 nucleotides are TGTGCCAGCCTCGATGGGTTGGGAGCGGGAGGGCCCCGGTCCTACAATGAGCAGTTCTTC.

V usage is TRBV18 and J usage is TRBJ2-3, with D unclear. V was cut by 1 base and J by 0 bases, with 8 bases left in between. Germline-derived CDR1 and CDR2 are KGHSH and LQKENI. The CDR3 loop spans 15 amino acids. The CDR3 DNA reads TGTGCCAGCTCACCACAGGACCCTAGCACAGATACGCAGTATTTT. Amino acids: CASSPQDPSTDTQYF.